This T cell receptor beta chain was found in a study of control samples from healthy donors and cancer patients. Losses at the gene ends were 6 bases for V and 4 bases for J; bases not matched to a gene: 13. The CDR3 has 16 residues. The germline V gene has CDR1 ENHRY and CDR2 SYGVKD. Method: immunoSEQ multiplex PCR; TCRdb's copy keeps in-frame clones and lacks some. The table records around 50,000 clones, around 85% of them present only once. Only one count was recorded for this clone. Sequenced sample: PBMCs. The chain recombines TRBV10-3 with TRBJ1-1; 8 nucleotides line up with TRBD1. This clonotype was obtained from a woman in her 50s with lung cancer. The CDR3 protein is CAISSSYQGAVTEAFF. In DNA form, the CDR3 reads TGTGCCATCAGCAGCTCCTACCAGGGGGCGGTCACTGAAGCTTTCTTT.